The present T cell receptor (beta chain) was sequenced within a study of CD8+ T cells in alopecia areata. Turning to the study itself: At a dose of 5 to 10 mg twice daily, oral tofacitinib was given to treated patients. Whole-study findings and limits: Patients shared TCRs less clearly than mice did, possibly owing to HLA.

Only a few counts were recorded for this clone. As yet, its antigen is unknown. Trimming stripped 5 bases from V and 0 bases from J, with 14 bases between. Germline CDR1 and CDR2: SEHNR and FQNEAQ (reference sequence). CDR3 length: 15 amino acids. RNA extraction was followed by reverse transcription into cDNA, which acted as the sequencing template. Some clones are missing from TCRdb's copy, which holds only in-frame ones; the method was immunoSEQ multiplex PCR. Here the sample spans roughly 130,000 clones, over 50% being singletons. Lesional scalp punch biopsies and peripheral blood were collected from alopecia areata patients.

The receptor's source is a human donor with alopecia areata. Sequenced here: CD4+ T cells sorted from blood, sampled at week 0. The gene calls are TRBV7-9 and TRBJ2-7, with D perhaps TRBD2 (6 bases). This CDR3 is CASSQRAGPSYEQYF. CDR3 DNA sequence: TGTGCCAGCAGCCAGCGGGCGGGTCCCTCCTACGAGCAGTACTTC.